This T cell receptor (beta chain) appears in the sequencing data of a study of blood T cell repertoires in COVID-19. Turning to the study itself: T cells, B-cell-depleted T cells, or PBMCs provided the cDNA or gDNA that served as material.

Trimming left V 1 base short and J 4 bases short, with 13 bases between. Germline V gene sequence: CDR1 SGHNT, CDR2 YENEEA. The CDR3 runs 15 residues. In the authors' workflow: Amplification with reference gene primers provided the estimates of nucleated cell counts. Assay used: immunoSEQ multiplex PCR; TCRdb lists only in-frame clones, some missing. V and J calls plus clone size are reproduced from that table; the DNA served to infer D and trimming. Seen here are around 260,000 clones, about 89% observed once, and the top ten hold 2% to 3%. Sequencing input: peripheral blood. The clonotype comes from a woman between 45 and 65 years old with acute or convalescent COVID-19. J is TRBJ2-5 and V is TRBV11-3, with a tentative D call TRBD1 (5 bases). This chain's CDR3 is CASSLGQGKGETQYF. Written as DNA, the CDR3 is TGTGCCAGCAGCTTAGGGCAGGGCAAGGGAGAGACCCAGTACTTC.